This T cell receptor beta chain was obtained from a study of blood T cells in healthy people across ages. Next came a second PCR, run for about 7 to 12 cycles, which used a sample-barcoded 5' primer along with a J-beta primer mix. Each CDR3 protein gets one entry after TCRdb re-called the 5' RACE reads with MiXCR. The data show 750,000 to 1,000,000 distinct CDR3 sequences, 25% to 35% seen once. In its sample, this clonotype was seen a few times. CDR3 length: 13 amino acids. Germline CDR1 reads KGHDR; CDR2 reads SFDVKD. Trimming cost V 3 bases and J 5 bases, with 9 bases left between them. A further study also used this sample, focusing on T cells of mothers and their children.

This rearrangement joins TRBV24-1 to TRBJ1-1; D is unclear. Sequenced sample: blood. The receptor's source is a woman aged 40 to 49 in good health. CDR3 loop: CATSDDPPTEAFF. In DNA, the CDR3 is TGTGCCACCAGTGATGACCCTCCGACTGAAGCTTTCTTT.